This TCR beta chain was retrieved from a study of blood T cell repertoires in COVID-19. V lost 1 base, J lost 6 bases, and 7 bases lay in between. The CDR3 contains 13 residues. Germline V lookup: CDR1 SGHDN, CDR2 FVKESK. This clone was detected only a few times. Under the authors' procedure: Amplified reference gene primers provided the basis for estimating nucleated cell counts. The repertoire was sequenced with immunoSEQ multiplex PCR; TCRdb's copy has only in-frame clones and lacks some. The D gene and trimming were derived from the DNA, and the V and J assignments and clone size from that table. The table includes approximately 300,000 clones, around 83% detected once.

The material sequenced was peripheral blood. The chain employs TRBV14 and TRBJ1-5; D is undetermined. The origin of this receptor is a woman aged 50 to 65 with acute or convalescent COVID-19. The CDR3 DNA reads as TGTGCCAGCAGCCAAGGGGAGAGTCAGCCCCAGCATTTT. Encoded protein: CASSQGESQPQHF.